This TCR beta chain is from a study of neoadjuvant nivolumab and ipilimumab in lung cancer. The CDR3 has 14 residues. Germline CDR1 MGHDK, CDR2 SYGVNS. Trimming took 5 bases from V and 6 from J, leaving 15 bases between them. Remarks on this clone: The antigen is not known.

Method: immunoSEQ multiplex PCR; TCRdb's copy keeps in-frame clones and lacks some. The sample gives roughly 49,000 clones, approximately 90% of which show up once; about 3.5% is in the top ten. Whole-study results and caveats: Resected-tumor TCR richness correlated positively with pretherapy blood richness.

Sequencing was performed on blood, taken before neoadjuvant nivolumab, alone or with ipilimumab. The source is an adult with non-small cell lung cancer. Some clones in this sample may be carry-over from other donors' samples. This chain links TRBV25-1 with TRBJ2-3, with D unclear. CDR3 loop: CASSSAEATDTQYF. CDR3 in DNA: TGTGCCAGCAGTTCTGCGGAAGCTACCGATACGCAGTATTTT.